These 9 T cell receptor beta chains came from one sample sequenced in a study of PD-1 blockade in classical Hodgkin lymphoma. Clones were read by immunoSEQ multiplex PCR, and TCRdb kept only the in-frame ones, dropping some. The repertoire holds under 8,000 clones, with about 86% as singletons. Stated time point: cycle 4 day 1 (C4D1), after less than 7 weeks of nivolumab. Every one of the patients relapsed after autologous stem cell transplantation (brentuximab vedotin exposure was variable). The sequenced sample was peripheral blood mononuclear cells (PBMCs), obtained before the fourth cycle of nivolumab. The receptors stem from a human donor with classical Hodgkin lymphoma.

The chain has TRBV12-5 and TRBJ1-4; D perhaps matches TRBD1 (6 bases). The CDR3 runs 17 residues. Per germline, CDR1 LGHNT and CDR2 FRNRAP. With 7 bases removed from V and 9 bases from J, the gap between germline ends came to 27 bases. DNA for the CDR3: TGTGCTAGTGCCCCAGGACAGACCGAAGCTCAAGACCAAAAACTGTTTTTT. Translating it yields CASAPGQTEAQDQKLFF.

The chain has TRBV28 and TRBJ2-3; D possibly corresponds to TRBD2 (7 bases). The CDR3 has 14 amino acids. Germline CDR1 MDHEN, CDR2 SYDVKM. Trimming shortened V by 7 bases and J by 4 bases, and 15 bases separated the two germline ends. CDR3 in DNA: TGTGCCAGCAAAAGAGGGGGGGGGTCAGATACGCAGTATTTT. Its translation: CASKRGGGSDTQYF.

The chain carries TRBV7-7 and TRBJ2-2; D may correspond to TRBD1 or TRBD2 (5 bases each). Germline V CDR1 and CDR2: SSHAT, FNYEAQ (reference sequence). This CDR3 region has 15 residues. V was clipped by 5 bases and J by 2 bases, with 12 bases between them. The CDR3 bases are TGTGCCAGCAGCCCCGGGACCCCAAACACCGGGGAGCTGTTTTTT. Protein product: CASSPGTPNTGELFF. The variable domain in full, completed from reference TRBV7-7 and TRBJ2-2, reads GAGVSQSPRYKVTKRGQDVTLRCDPISSHATLYWYQQALGQGPEFLTYFNYEAQPDKSGLPSDRFSAERPEGSISTLTIQRTEQRDSAMYRCASSPGTPNTGELFFGEGSRLTVL.

The chain joins TRBV5-5 to TRBJ2-7, with 10 nucleotides matching TRBD1. CDR1 is SGHKS, CDR2 YYEKEE, per germline (reference sequence). This CDR3 comprises 13 residues. DNA of the CDR3: TGTGCCAGCAACTTGGGACAGGGGCGCGAGCAGTACGTC. It translates to CASNLGQGREQYV.

The rearrangement uses TRBV5-4 and TRBJ2-6; 7 bases align to TRBD1. Per germline, CDR1 SGHNT and CDR2 YYREEE (reference sequence). After removal of 2 bases from V and 2 bases from J, the junction contained 4 bases not matched to a gene. The CDR3 is 16 residues long. CDR3 coding DNA: TGTGCCAGCAGCTTTTACAGGGGAGCTGGGGCCAACGTCCTGACTTTC. Its translation: CASSFYRGAGANVLTF.

The chain carries TRBV4-1 and TRBJ1-5; D may be TRBD1 (5 bases). The CDR3 runs 14 residues. Germline V gene data show CDR1 as MGHRA and CDR2 as YSYEKL. The V and J ends lost 1 base and 7 bases respectively, with 11 bases between them. CDR3 nucleotide sequence: TGCGCCAGCAGCCAAGCAACCGGGGCCCAGCCCCAGCATTTT. Protein: CASSQATGAQPQHF.

The V and J genes are TRBV5-4 and TRBJ2-1, with a weak D call TRBD1 (9 bases). The CDR3 is 16 amino acids. Germline CDR1 SGHNT, CDR2 YYREEE (reference sequence). Trimming left V 3 bases short and J 7 bases short, with 20 bases between. CDR3 sequence: CASSSSGGTGRNEQFF. The CDR3 DNA reads TGTGCCAGCAGCTCATCGGGGGGGACAGGGAGGAATGAGCAGTTCTTC. Drawing the rest from reference TRBV5-4 and TRBJ2-1, the complete variable domain is ETGVTQSPTHLIKTRGQQVTLRCSSQSGHNTVSWYQQALGQGPQFIFQYYREEENGRGNFPPRFSGLQFPNYSSELNVNALELDDSALYLCASSSSGGTGRNEQFFGPGTRLTVL.

The sample holds one count of this clone. J is TRBJ1-2 and V is TRBV7-8, with no clear D. Between the trimmed V and J ends, which lost 4 bases and 5 bases, there was a span of 17 bases. This CDR3 region has 15 residues. Per germline, CDR1 SGHVS and CDR2 FQNEAQ. The CDR3 nucleotides read TGTGCCAGCAGCTCCATGACCGTCTACCCATATGGCTACACCTTC. This translates into CASSSMTVYPYGYTF.

This chain joins TRBV6-6 and TRBJ2-5; D is undetermined. The length of the CDR3 is 15 residues. CDR1 and CDR2 (germline): MNHNY, SVGAGI (reference sequence). V was pared by 4 bases and J by 4 bases, with 16 bases between. The CDR3 sequence is CASSSSGTTRETQYF. The CDR3 region has the DNA TGTGCCAGCAGTTCCTCCGGAACCACCAGAGAGACCCAGTACTTC.